The clone carrying this T cell receptor (beta chain) occurred once. Antigen specificity is unknown. This table comes from immunoSEQ multiplex PCR, and its TCRdb copy is limited to in-frame clones, with some not included. Of 120,000 to 150,000 clones listed, approximately 90% are singletons. This entry comes from a study of T cell responses to AZD1222 COVID-19 vaccine. Turning to the study itself: Pooled together were second doses at about 4 or about 12 weeks. Whole-study results and caveats: The donors showed a predominance of white British ancestry and of females, with possible underestimation of clonal diversity. Recipients of AZD1222 seropositive at baseline numbered only 5 to 7. Spike-spanning, vaccine-associated CD4 TCRs were dominant at 160-218 and 743-854.

The sequence was obtained from an adult in good health. Sequenced here: peripheral blood, sampled on day 0 of AZD1222 vaccination.

The CDR3 coding sequence is TGCAGCGTTCTGGAGACCCGCGGGCGCTATGGCTACACCTTC. This sequence encodes CSVLETRGRYGYTF. V usage is TRBV29-1 and J usage is TRBJ1-2; no reliable D call. Germline assignment: CDR1 SQVTM and CDR2 ANQGSEA. Trimming shortened V by 5 bases and J by 4 bases, and 17 bases separated the two germline ends. The CDR3 has 14 residues.